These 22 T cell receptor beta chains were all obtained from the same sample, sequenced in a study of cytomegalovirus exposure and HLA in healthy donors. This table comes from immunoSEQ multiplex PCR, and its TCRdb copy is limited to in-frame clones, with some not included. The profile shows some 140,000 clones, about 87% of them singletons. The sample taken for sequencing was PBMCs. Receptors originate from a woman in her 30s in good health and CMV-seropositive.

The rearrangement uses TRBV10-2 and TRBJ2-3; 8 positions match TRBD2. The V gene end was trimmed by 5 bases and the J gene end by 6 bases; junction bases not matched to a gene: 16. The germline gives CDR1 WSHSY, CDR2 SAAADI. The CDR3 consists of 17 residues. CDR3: CASSTHITSGLGDTQYF. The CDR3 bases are TGCGCCAGCAGTACCCACATTACTAGCGGCTTAGGGGATACGCAGTATTTT.

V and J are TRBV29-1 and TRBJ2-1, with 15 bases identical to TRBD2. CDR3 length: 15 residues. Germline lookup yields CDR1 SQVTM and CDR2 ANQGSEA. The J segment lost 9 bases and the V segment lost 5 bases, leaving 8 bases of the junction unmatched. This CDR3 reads CSVRTSGGVYGEQFF. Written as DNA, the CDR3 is TGCAGCGTTAGGACTAGCGGGGGGGTCTACGGTGAGCAGTTCTTC.

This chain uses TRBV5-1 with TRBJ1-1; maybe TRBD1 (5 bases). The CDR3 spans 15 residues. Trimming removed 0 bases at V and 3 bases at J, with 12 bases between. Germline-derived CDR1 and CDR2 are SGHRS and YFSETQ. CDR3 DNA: TGCGCCAGCAGCTTGGAGGGGCCTAGGGACACTGAAGCTTTCTTT. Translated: CASSLEGPRDTEAFF. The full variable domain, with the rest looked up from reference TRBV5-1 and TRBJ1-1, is KAGVTQTPRYLIKTRGQQVTLSCSPISGHRSVSWYQQTPGQGLQFLFEYFSETQRNKGNFPGRFSGRQFSNSRSEMNVSTLELGDSALYLCASSLEGPRDTEAFFGQGTRLTVV.

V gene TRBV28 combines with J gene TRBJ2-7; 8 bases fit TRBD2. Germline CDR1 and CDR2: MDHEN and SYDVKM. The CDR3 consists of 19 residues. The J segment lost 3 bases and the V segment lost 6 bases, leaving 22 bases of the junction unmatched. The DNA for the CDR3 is TGTGCCAGCAGCCCACACTTTTTCGGGGGGGGTGCCGCCCTCTACGAGCAGTACTTC. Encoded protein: CASSPHFFGGGAALYEQYF.

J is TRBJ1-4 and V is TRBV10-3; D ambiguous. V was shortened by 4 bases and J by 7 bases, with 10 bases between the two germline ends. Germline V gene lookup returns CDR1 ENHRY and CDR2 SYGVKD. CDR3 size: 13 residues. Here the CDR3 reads CAISGDVSEKLFF. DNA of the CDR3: TGTGCCATCAGTGGTGATGTGAGTGAAAAACTGTTTTTT.

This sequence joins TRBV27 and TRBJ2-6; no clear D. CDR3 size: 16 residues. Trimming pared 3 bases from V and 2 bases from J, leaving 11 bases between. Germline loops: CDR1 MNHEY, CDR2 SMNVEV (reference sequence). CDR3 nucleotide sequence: TGTGCCAGCAGTTTGATTGTGGGCCCTGGGGCCAACGTCCTGACTTTC. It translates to CASSLIVGPGANVLTF.

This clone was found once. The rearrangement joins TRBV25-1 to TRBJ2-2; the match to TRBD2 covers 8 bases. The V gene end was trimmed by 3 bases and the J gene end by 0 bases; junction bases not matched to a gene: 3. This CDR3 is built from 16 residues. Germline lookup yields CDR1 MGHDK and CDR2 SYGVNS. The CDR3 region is CASSDMTSANTGELFF. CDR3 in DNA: TGTGCCAGCAGTGACATGACTAGCGCGAACACCGGGGAGCTGTTTTTT.

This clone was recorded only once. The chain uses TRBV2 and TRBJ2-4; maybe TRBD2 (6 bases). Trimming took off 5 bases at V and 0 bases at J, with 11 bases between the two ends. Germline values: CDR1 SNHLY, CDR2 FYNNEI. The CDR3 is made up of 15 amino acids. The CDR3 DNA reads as TGTGCCAGCAGTCGGGACTCCCTAGCCAAAAACATTCAGTACTTC. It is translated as CASSRDSLAKNIQYF.

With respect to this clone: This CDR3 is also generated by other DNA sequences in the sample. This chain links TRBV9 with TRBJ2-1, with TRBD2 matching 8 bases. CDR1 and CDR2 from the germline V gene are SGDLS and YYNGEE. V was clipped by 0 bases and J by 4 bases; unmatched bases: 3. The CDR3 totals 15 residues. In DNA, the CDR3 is TGTGCCAGCAGCGTAGGAGCGGGGGTGTACAATGAGCAGTTCTTC. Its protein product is CASSVGAGVYNEQFF.

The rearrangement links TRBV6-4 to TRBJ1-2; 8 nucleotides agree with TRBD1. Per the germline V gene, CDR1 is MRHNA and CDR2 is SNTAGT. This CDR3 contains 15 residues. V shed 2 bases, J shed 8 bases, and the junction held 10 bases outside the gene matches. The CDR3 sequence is CASSDTDRAREGYTF. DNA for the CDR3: TGTGCCAGCAGTGACACGGACAGGGCCCGCGAAGGCTACACCTTC.

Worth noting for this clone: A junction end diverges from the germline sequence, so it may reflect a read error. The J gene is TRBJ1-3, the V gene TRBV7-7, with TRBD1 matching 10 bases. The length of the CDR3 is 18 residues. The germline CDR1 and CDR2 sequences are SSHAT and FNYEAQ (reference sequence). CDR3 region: CASSAPGQGIPSGNTIYF. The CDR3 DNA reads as TGTGCTAGCAGCGCCCCGGGACAGGGGATACCTTCGGGAAACACCATATATTTT.

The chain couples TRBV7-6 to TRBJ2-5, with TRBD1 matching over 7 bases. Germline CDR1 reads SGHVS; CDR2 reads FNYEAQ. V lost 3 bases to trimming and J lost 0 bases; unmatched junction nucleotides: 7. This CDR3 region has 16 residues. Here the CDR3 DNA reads TGTGCCAGCAGCTTTTACCCCGGGACAGACCAAGAGACCCAGTACTTC. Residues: CASSFYPGTDQETQYF.

CDR3 protein: CASSVEDGRRYGYTF. For the CDR3, the DNA is TGTGCCAGCAGCGTAGAGGACGGTAGGAGGTATGGCTACACCTTC. V gene TRBV9 combines with J gene TRBJ1-2; D not resolved. The CDR3 runs 15 residues. Germline V gives CDR1 SGDLS, CDR2 YYNGEE. The V end was cut by 0 bases, the J end by 5 bases, with 14 bases between. Based on the CDR3 plus reference TRBV9 and TRBJ1-2, the full variable domain is DSGVTQTPKHLITATGQRVTLRCSPRSGDLSVYWYQQSLDQGLQFLIQYYNGEERAKGNILERFSAQQFPDLHSELNLSSLELGDSALYFCASSVEDGRRYGYTFGSGTRLTVV.

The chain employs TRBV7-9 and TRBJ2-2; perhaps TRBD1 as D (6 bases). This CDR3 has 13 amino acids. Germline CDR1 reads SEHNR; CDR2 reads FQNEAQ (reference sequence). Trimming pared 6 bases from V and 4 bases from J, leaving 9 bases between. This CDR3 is CASSLGGTGELFF. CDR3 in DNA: TGTGCCAGCAGTCTAGGGGGCACCGGGGAGCTGTTTTTT. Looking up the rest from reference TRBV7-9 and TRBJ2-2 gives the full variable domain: DTGVSQNPRHKITKRGQNVTFRCDPISEHNRLYWYRQTLGQGPEFLTYFQNEAQLEKSRLLSDRFSAERPKGSFSTLEIQRTEQGDSAMYLCASSLGGTGELFFGEGSRLTVL.

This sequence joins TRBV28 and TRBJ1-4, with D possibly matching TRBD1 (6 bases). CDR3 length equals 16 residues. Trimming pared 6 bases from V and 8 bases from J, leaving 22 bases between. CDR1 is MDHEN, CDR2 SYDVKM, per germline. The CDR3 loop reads CASSKGGGRGYEKLFF. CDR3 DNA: TGTGCCAGCAGCAAAGGGGGGGGTCGGGGCTACGAAAAACTGTTTTTT.

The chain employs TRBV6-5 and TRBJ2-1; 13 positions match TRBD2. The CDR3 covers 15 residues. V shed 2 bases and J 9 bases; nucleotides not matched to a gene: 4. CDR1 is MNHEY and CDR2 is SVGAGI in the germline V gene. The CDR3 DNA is TGTGCCAGCAGTTACGGACTAGCGGGGGCCGGTGAGCAGTTCTTC. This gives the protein CASSYGLAGAGEQFF.

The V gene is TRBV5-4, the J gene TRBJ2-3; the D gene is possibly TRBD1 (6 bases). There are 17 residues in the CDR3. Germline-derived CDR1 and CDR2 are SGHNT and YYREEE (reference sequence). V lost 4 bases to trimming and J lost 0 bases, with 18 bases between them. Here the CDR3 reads CASSHLSLGASTDTQYF. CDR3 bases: TGTGCCAGCAGCCATCTTTCACTGGGGGCTAGCACAGATACGCAGTATTTT.

The CDR3 DNA is TGTGCCAGCAGTTATGGGACAGGGGTCCACTACGAGCAGTACTTC. Translated: CASSYGTGVHYEQYF. The chain joins TRBV27 to TRBJ2-7; 10 positions match TRBD1. This CDR3 region has 15 residues. V lost 4 bases and J lost 3; bases outside the gene matches: 6. Germline lookup yields CDR1 MNHEY and CDR2 SMNVEV (reference sequence).

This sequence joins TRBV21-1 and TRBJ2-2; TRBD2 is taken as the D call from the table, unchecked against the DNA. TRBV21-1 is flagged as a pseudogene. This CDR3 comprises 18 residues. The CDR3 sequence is CASSTPHLAGGHTGELFF. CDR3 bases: TGTGCCAGCAGCACTCCCCACCTAGCGGGGGGTCACACCGGGGAGCTGTTTTTT.

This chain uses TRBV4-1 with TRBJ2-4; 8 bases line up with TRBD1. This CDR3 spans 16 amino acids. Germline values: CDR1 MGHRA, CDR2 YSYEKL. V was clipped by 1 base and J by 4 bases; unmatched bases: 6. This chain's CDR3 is CASSQVGTGGKNIQYF. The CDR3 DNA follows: TGCGCCAGCAGCCAAGTTGGGACAGGTGGAAAAAACATTCAGTACTTC.

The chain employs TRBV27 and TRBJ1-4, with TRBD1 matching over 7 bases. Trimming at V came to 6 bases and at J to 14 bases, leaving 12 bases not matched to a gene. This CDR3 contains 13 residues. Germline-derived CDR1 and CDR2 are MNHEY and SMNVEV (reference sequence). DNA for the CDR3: TGTGCCAGCAGACCCTGGACAGGCTTGAGGCTGTTTTTT. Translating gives CASRPWTGLRLFF.

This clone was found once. DNA of the CDR3: TGTGCCAGCAGCTTGGGACCGGACAGCGACCAAGAGACCCAGTACTTC. It codes for CASSLGPDSDQETQYF. This sequence joins TRBV5-4 and TRBJ2-5; tentative D call: TRBD1 (6 bases). The germline V gene encodes CDR1 SGHNT and CDR2 YYREEE (reference sequence). The CDR3 contains 16 residues. Deletions cut 0 bases from V and 0 bases from J, with 12 bases between. Supplemented by reference TRBV5-4 and TRBJ2-5, the full variable domain reads ETGVTQSPTHLIKTRGQQVTLRCSSQSGHNTVSWYQQALGQGPQFIFQYYREEENGRGNFPPRFSGLQFPNYSSELNVNALELDDSALYLCASSLGPDSDQETQYFGPGTRLLVL.